Following are 22 T cell receptor beta chains from one sample sequenced in a study of breast tumors, draining lymph nodes, adjacent tissues. MiXCR, run by TCRdb on the multiplex PCR reads, gives a single entry per CDR3 protein. Of about 35,000 distinct CDR3 sequences in the sample, 36% were seen once. Sequenced: breast tumor tissue. These receptors were obtained from a female donor with breast cancer. Some clones in this sample may be carry-over from other donors' samples.

This clonotype was counted many times. The gene calls are TRBV5-6 and TRBJ1-2, with 9 bases fitting TRBD1. CDR1 is SGHDT and CDR2 is YYEEEE in the germline V gene. This CDR3 is built from 15 residues. With 0 bases clipped from V and 8 bases from J, the junction kept 8 bases outside the gene matches. The CDR3 loop reads CASSLAGTGLRGYTF. CDR3 coding DNA: TGTGCCAGCAGCTTGGCCGGGACAGGGTTAAGGGGCTACACCTTC.

The chain joins TRBV4-3 to TRBJ2-3, with D unresolved. The V gene lost 3 bases and the J gene lost 1 base, with 20 bases spanning the gap. The CDR3 sequence is 18 residues long. From germline, CDR1 is LGHNA and CDR2 YSLEER. This CDR3 reads CASSHSLGGVGGTDTQYF. The CDR3 DNA reads TGCGCCAGCAGCCACAGCTTGGGCGGAGTTGGGGGCACAGATACGCAGTATTTT.

This clonotype was detected many times. The chain is built from TRBV11-2 and TRBJ2-7, with 10 bases aligning to TRBD1. The CDR3 totals 15 residues. J lost 12 bases, V lost 5 bases, and 16 bases had no gene match. CDR1 SGHAT and CDR2 FQNNGV come from the germline V gene. CDR3 amino acids: CASSRIPWLGQGSYF. For the CDR3, the DNA is TGTGCCAGCAGCCGGATCCCCTGGCTGGGACAGGGGTCGTACTTC. The full variable domain, its missing parts supplied by reference TRBV11-2 and TRBJ2-7, is EAGVAQSPRYKIIEKRQSVAFWCNPISGHATLYWYQQILGQGPKLLIQFQNNGVVDDSQLPKDRFSAERLKGVDSTLKIQPAKLEDSAVYLCASSRIPWLGQGSYFGPGTRLTVT.

This clonotype was observed at least ten times. J is TRBJ2-2 and V is TRBV6-2 or TRBV6-3; 13 bases map to TRBD2. Germline CDR1 is MNHEY and CDR2 is SVGEGT. The CDR3 consists of 14 residues. Trimming cost V 6 bases and J 5 bases; bases outside gene matches: 0. The CDR3 here is CASRTSGGTGELFF. The CDR3 DNA reads TGTGCCAGCAGGACTAGCGGGGGGACCGGGGAGCTGTTTTTT.

In this sample, this clonotype turned up a few times. The J gene is TRBJ2-5, the V gene TRBV11-2, with TRBD2 matching 10 bases. V lost 5 bases and J lost 1; bases outside the gene matches: 10. The germline CDR1 and CDR2 sequences are SGHAT and FQNNGV. The CDR3 runs to 17 residues. The CDR3 reads CASSRSGRRGFQETQYF. For the CDR3, the DNA is TGTGCCAGCAGCCGTAGCGGGAGGAGGGGGTTCCAAGAGACCCAGTACTTC.

With respect to this clonotype: This may stem from a read error, because a much larger clone lies one nucleotide away. This chain joins TRBV12-3 or TRBV12-4 and TRBJ2-1, with TRBD2 matching over 11 bases. V gave up 3 bases and J gave up 7 bases; unmatched junction bases: 14. The CDR3 covers 18 residues. The CDR3 loop reads CASSFFRGSSGGKNEQFF. The CDR3 DNA reads TGTGCCAGCAGTTTTTTCAGGGGGTCTAGCGGGGGGAAAAATGAGCAGTTCTTC.

The rearrangement links TRBV3-1 to TRBJ1-5; unclear D gene. The CDR3 length is 13 residues. Trimming removed 1 base at V and 9 bases at J, with 10 bases between. The germline V gene has CDR1 LGHDT and CDR2 YNNKEL (reference sequence). The CDR3 DNA reads TGTGCCAGCAGCCAAGGGACGGTTGGGCCCCAGCATTTT. It translates to CASSQGTVGPQHF.

Remarks on this clonotype: A much bigger clone sits one base away, suggesting this may be a read error. The chain combines TRBV7-9 with TRBJ2-1; 8 bases line up with TRBD2. Germline-derived CDR1 and CDR2 are SEHNR and FQNEAQ (reference sequence). CDR3 length equals 17 residues. The CDR3 bases are TGTGCCGGCAGCTTAGAAAGGCTAGCGGGTGGCTACAATGAGCAGTTCTTC. This codes for CAGSLERLAGGYNEQFF.

Ten or more counts support this clonotype. The chain employs TRBV19 and TRBJ1-5, with D possibly being TRBD1 (5 bases). The CDR3 is made up of 17 amino acids. The V gene's germline CDR1 is LNHDA and CDR2 SQIVND (reference sequence). Trimming removed 6 bases at V and 0 bases at J, with 18 bases between. DNA of the CDR3: TGTGCCAGTAGAACCACCGTGGGGGGAGATAGCAATCAGCCCCAGCATTTT. Its protein product is CASRTTVGGDSNQPQHF. Filled out from reference TRBV19 and TRBJ1-5, the complete variable domain reads DGGITQSPKYLFRKEGQNVTLSCEQNLNHDAMYWYRQDPGQGLRLIYYSQIVNDFQKGDIAEGYSVSREKKESFPLTVTSAQKNPTAFYLCASRTTVGGDSNQPQHFGDGTRLSIL.

The V call is TRBV30, the J call TRBJ2-5; D may be TRBD1 (7 bases). Trimming removed 0 bases at V and 5 bases at J, with 13 bases between. Germline CDR1 GTSNPN, CDR2 SVGIG (reference sequence). The CDR3 extends over 14 amino acids. The CDR3 sequence is CAWSVGGGQETQYF. CDR3 coding DNA: TGTGCCTGGAGTGTTGGAGGGGGCCAGGAGACCCAGTACTTC.

The chain has TRBV20-1 and TRBJ2-2; D is perhaps TRBD1 or TRBD2 (5 bases each). V was trimmed by 3 bases and J by 1 base, leaving 15 bases between them. This CDR3 comprises 16 residues. Germline loops: CDR1 DFQATT, CDR2 SNEGSKA (reference sequence). In nucleotides, the CDR3 is TGCAGTGCTAGTTACGCCGGGACGAAGAACACCGGGGAGCTGTTTTTT. It translates to CSASYAGTKNTGELFF.

Details on this clonotype: This may arise from a read error, as a much more abundant clone is one base away. The chain carries TRBV28 and TRBJ2-3; 8 bases match TRBD2. The CDR3 sequence is 15 residues long. Germline values: CDR1 MDHEN, CDR2 SYDVKM. In DNA, the CDR3 is TGTGGCAGCAAGGAAGGGACTAGATCTGCAGATACGCAGTATTTT. Its translation is CGSKEGTRSADTQYF.

This clonotype was seen at least ten times. The chain employs TRBV3-2 and TRBJ1-5. TRBV3-2 is listed as a pseudogene. This CDR3 region has 15 residues. The CDR3 region has the DNA TGTGCCAGCAGCCAAGAATGTGGGTCCGATCAGCCCCAGCATTTT. Translated: CASSQECGSDQPQHF.

This clonotype came up many times. The chain links TRBV5-6 to TRBJ2-7, with D tentatively TRBD1 (6 bases). Between the trimmed V and J ends, which lost 4 bases and 1 base, there was a span of 12 bases. Germline assignment: CDR1 SGHDT and CDR2 YYEEEE. This CDR3 is built from 14 residues. The CDR3 nucleotides read TGTGCCAGCAGCCCCTATCAGGGGTCCTACGAGCAGTACTTC. Protein sequence: CASSPYQGSYEQYF.

Notes on this clonotype: The germline gene is not matched at one end of the junction; a read error may be the cause. The rearrangement links TRBV5-6 to TRBJ2-2; D is perhaps TRBD2 (6 bases). The CDR3 sequence is 14 residues long. Germline CDR1 is SGHDT and CDR2 is YYEEEE. The CDR3 spells CAQLGGNKHRGAVF. The CDR3 region has the DNA TGTGCCCAGCTTGGCGGGAATAAACACCGGGGAGCTGTTTTT.

The chain uses TRBV30 and TRBJ1-3; tentatively, D is TRBD1 (6 bases). The CDR3 is made up of 15 amino acids. CDR1 GTSNPN and CDR2 SVGIG come from the germline V gene (reference sequence). Trimming stripped 1 base from V and 1 base from J, with 11 bases between. For the CDR3, the DNA is TGTGCCTGGAGTGATACAGGGAGGTCTGGAAACACCATATATTTT. The encoded protein is CAWSDTGRSGNTIYF. Complete variable domain (other parts from reference TRBV30 and TRBJ1-3): SQTIHQWPATLVQPVGSPLSLECTVEGTSNPNLYWYRQAAGRGLQLLFYSVGIGQISSEVPQNLSASRPQDRQFILSSKKLLLSDSGFYLCAWSDTGRSGNTIYFGEGSWLTVV.

This clonotype was observed a few times. The V and J genes are TRBV30 and TRBJ2-5; the D gene is possibly TRBD2 (6 bases). Germline-derived CDR1 and CDR2 are GTSNPN and SVGIG (reference sequence). V gave up 1 base and J gave up 5 bases, with 20 bases separating them. There are 16 residues in the CDR3. CDR3 protein: CAWSESVEGFRETQYF. CDR3 DNA: TGTGCCTGGAGTGAGAGTGTGGAGGGATTTAGGGAGACCCAGTACTTC.

There are many counts of this clonotype. V and J are TRBV20-1 and TRBJ1-5; TRBD1 agrees at 7 bases. V dropped 5 bases and J dropped 4; count of bases not matched to a gene: 8. The CDR3 runs to 14 residues. Germline V lookup: CDR1 DFQATT, CDR2 SNEGSKA (reference sequence). The CDR3, as DNA: TGCAGTGCTTGGCCGACAGGGCCTAATCAGCCCCAGCATTTT. Protein sequence: CSAWPTGPNQPQHF.

The table lists this clonotype with many counts. The chain joins TRBV6-1 to TRBJ1-2; D call uncertain. The CDR3 covers 13 residues. The germline V and J ends were trimmed by 5 bases and 4 bases, with 11 bases remaining between them. Germline CDR1 and CDR2: MNHNS and SASEGT. The CDR3 DNA is TGTGCCAGCAGTCCTGATTTTTCCTATGGCTACACCTTC. Amino acid sequence: CASSPDFSYGYTF.

This clonotype is a singleton in its sample. V is TRBV9 and J is TRBJ2-7; D is unresolved. Germline assignment: CDR1 SGDLS and CDR2 YYNGEE. This CDR3 is 14 amino acids long. V lost 4 bases and J lost 2, with 13 bases in between. Written as DNA, the CDR3 is TGTGCCAGCAGCAAAGGGCCAAACGCCTACGAGCAGTACTTC. It encodes CASSKGPNAYEQYF.

The chain recombines TRBV9 with TRBJ2-3, with a tentative D call TRBD2 (6 bases). CDR3 length: 15 residues. Germline CDR1 SGDLS, CDR2 YYNGEE. V was clipped by 4 bases and J by 0 bases, with 12 bases between them. CDR3 sequence reads: CASSFSGASTDTQYF. DNA of the CDR3: TGTGCCAGCAGCTTTAGCGGAGCGAGCACAGATACGCAGTATTTT.

This clonotype occurred many times. The genes are TRBV7-2 and TRBJ2-7; D may be TRBD1 (6 bases). Trimming stripped 8 bases from V and 0 bases from J, with 8 bases between. The V gene's germline CDR1 is SGHTA and CDR2 FQGNSA. This CDR3 has 12 amino acids. CDR3 residues: CASAGDSYEQYF. The CDR3 nucleotides are TGTGCCAGCGCAGGGGACTCCTACGAGCAGTACTTC.